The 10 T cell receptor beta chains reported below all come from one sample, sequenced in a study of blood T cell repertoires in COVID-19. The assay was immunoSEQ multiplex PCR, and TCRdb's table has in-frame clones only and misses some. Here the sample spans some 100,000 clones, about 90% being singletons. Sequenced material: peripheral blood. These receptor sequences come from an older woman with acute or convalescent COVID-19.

The CDR3 coding sequence is TGCGCCAGCAGCCAAGATCGGGGAGGCACAGGGAACACTGAAGCTTTCTTT. It encodes CASSQDRGGTGNTEAFF. J is TRBJ1-1 and V is TRBV4-1; a possible D gene is TRBD1 (5 bases). This CDR3 region has 17 residues. Trimming took off 0 bases at V and 1 base at J, with 15 bases between the two ends. Germline CDR1 reads MGHRA; CDR2 reads YSYEKL.

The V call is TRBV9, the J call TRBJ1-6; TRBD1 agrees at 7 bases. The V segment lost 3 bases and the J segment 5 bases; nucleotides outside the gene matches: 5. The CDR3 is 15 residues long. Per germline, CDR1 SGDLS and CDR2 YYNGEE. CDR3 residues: CASSEQGFHNSPLHF. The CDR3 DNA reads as TGTGCCAGCAGCGAACAGGGGTTCCATAATTCACCCCTCCACTTT.

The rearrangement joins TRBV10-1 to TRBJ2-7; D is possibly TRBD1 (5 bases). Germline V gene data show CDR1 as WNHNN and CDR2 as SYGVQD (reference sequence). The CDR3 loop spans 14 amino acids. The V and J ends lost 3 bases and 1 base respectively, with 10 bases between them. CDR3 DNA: TGCGCCAGCAGTGACACAGGTCTTTCCTACGAGCAGTACTTC. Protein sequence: CASSDTGLSYEQYF.

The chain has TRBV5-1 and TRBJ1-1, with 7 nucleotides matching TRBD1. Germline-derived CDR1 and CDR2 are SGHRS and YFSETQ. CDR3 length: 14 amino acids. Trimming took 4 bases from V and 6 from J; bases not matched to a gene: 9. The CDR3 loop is CASSVTGTNPEAFF. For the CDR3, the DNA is TGCGCCAGCAGCGTGACAGGGACGAATCCTGAAGCTTTCTTT.

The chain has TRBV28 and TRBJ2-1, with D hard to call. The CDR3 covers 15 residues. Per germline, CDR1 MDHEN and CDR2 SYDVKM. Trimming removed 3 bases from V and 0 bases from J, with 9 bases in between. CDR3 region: CASSFADSSYNEQFF. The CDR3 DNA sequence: TGTGCCAGCAGTTTCGCTGATAGCTCCTACAATGAGCAGTTCTTC.

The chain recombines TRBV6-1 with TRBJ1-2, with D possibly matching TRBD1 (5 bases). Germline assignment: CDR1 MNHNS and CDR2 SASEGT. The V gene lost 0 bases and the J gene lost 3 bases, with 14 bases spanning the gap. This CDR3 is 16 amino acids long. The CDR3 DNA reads TGTGCCAGCAGTGAAGCCGACTCAGGGTCTTACTATGGCTACACCTTC. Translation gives CASSEADSGSYYGYTF.

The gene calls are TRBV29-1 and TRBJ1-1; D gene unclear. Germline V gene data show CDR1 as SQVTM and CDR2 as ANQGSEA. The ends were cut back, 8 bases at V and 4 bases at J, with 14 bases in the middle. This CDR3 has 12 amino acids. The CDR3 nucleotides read TGCAGCACCGTCGGGGTTACCACTGAAGCTTTCTTT. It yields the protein CSTVGVTTEAFF.

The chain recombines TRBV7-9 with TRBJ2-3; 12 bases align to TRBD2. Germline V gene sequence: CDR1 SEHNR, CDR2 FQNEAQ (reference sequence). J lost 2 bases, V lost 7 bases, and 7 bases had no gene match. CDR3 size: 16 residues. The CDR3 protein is CASIVGLAGFTDTQYF. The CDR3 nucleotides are TGTGCCAGCATCGTTGGACTAGCGGGGTTCACAGATACGCAGTATTTT.

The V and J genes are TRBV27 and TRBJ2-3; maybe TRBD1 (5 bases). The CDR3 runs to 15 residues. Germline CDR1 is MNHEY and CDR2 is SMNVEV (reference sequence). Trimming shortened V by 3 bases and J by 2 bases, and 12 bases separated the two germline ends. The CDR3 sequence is CASSFYDRYTDTQYF. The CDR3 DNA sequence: TGTGCCAGCAGTTTTTACGACAGATACACAGATACGCAGTATTTT.

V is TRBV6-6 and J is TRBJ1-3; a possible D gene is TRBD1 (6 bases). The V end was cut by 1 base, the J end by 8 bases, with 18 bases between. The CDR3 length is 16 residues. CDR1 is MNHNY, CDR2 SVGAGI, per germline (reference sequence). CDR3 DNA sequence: TGTGCCAGCAGTTACTTGCCTGGGGGGGGCGGGGACACCATATATTTT. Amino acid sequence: CASSYLPGGGGDTIYF.